Listed below are T cell receptor beta chains from one sample, sequenced in a study of shared clonotypes between healthy human individuals. Assay used: immunoSEQ multiplex PCR; TCRdb lists only in-frame clones, some missing. The sample records around 2.5 million clones, 93% being singletons. The specimen was naive CD4+ T cells from PBMCs. The receptors originated from a man in his late teens or twenties in good health. Some clones in this sample may be carry-over from other donors' samples. CDR3s include the opening cysteine and the closing phenylalanine or tryptophan. A D gene is named only where the DNA matches it firmly. Some rows have no size entry. The others give once, few or many, or a class for an expanded clone.

v_call: TRBV6-1
j_call: TRBJ2-2
clone_size: -
d_call: -
cdr3_aa: CASSAPPGGQGSAGELFF
cdr3_nt: TGTGCCAGCAGTGCCCCTCCCGGGGGTCAGGGATCGGCCGGGGAGCTGTTTTTT

v_call: TRBV7-2
j_call: TRBJ1-2
clone_size: -
d_call: -
cdr3_aa: CASRVDGLGGYTF
cdr3_nt: TGTGCCAGCAGGGTAGATGGGCTCGGTGGCTACACCTTC

v_call: TRBV28
j_call: TRBJ2-7
clone_size: -
d_call: TRBD1
cdr3_aa: CASNLPGQVYEQYF
cdr3_nt: TGTGCCAGCAACCTGCCGGGACAGGTTTACGAGCAGTACTTC

v_call: TRBV5-1
j_call: TRBJ2-1
clone_size: -
d_call: TRBD2
cdr3_aa: CASSSWTSGRISNEQFF
cdr3_nt: TGCGCCAGCAGCTCATGGACTAGCGGGAGAATTAGCAATGAGCAGTTCTTC

v_call: TRBV7-9
j_call: TRBJ2-5
clone_size: -
d_call: TRBD1
cdr3_aa: CASSAQGTVGETQYF
cdr3_nt: TGTGCCAGCAGCGCACAGGGGACAGTGGGAGAGACCCAGTACTTC

v_call: TRBV29-1
j_call: TRBJ1-1
clone_size: -
d_call: TRBD1
cdr3_aa: CSTARQGLSGNTEAFF
cdr3_nt: TGCAGCACCGCTCGACAGGGCCTATCAGGGAACACTGAAGCTTTCTTT

v_call: TRBV28
j_call: TRBJ1-2
clone_size: -
d_call: -
cdr3_aa: CASSLGGFYGYTF
cdr3_nt: TGTGCCAGCAGTTTGGGAGGTTTCTATGGCTACACCTTC

v_call: TRBV7-9
j_call: TRBJ2-3
clone_size: -
d_call: -
cdr3_aa: CASSLLPSTDTQYF
cdr3_nt: TGTGCCAGCAGCTTACTTCCTAGCACAGATACGCAGTATTTT

v_call: TRBV19
j_call: TRBJ1-5
clone_size: once
d_call: -
cdr3_aa: CASTRRVGAHNQPQHF
cdr3_nt: TGTGCCAGTACCCGGAGGGTAGGGGCTCACAATCAGCCCCAGCATTTT

v_call: TRBV7-8
j_call: TRBJ2-5
clone_size: -
d_call: -
cdr3_aa: CASSLASGVGETQYF
cdr3_nt: TGTGCCAGCAGCTTAGCCTCTGGGGTAGGCGAGACCCAGTACTTC

v_call: TRBV7-2
j_call: TRBJ2-7
clone_size: -
d_call: TRBD2
cdr3_aa: CASSLAPSREGHEQYF
cdr3_nt: TGTGCCAGCAGCTTAGCACCTTCTAGGGAGGGCCACGAGCAGTACTTC

v_call: TRBV30
j_call: TRBJ1-3
clone_size: once
d_call: -
cdr3_aa: CAYKTVSSGNTIYF
cdr3_nt: TGTGCCTACAAGACGGTCAGCTCTGGAAACACCATATATTTT

v_call: TRBV28
j_call: TRBJ2-2
clone_size: -
d_call: TRBD2
cdr3_aa: CASSFPGTSGSTGELFF
cdr3_nt: TGTGCCAGCAGTTTCCCCGGGACTAGCGGGAGTACCGGGGAGCTGTTTTTT

v_call: TRBV11-2
j_call: TRBJ1-1
clone_size: -
d_call: -
cdr3_aa: CASSLPGGNTEAFF
cdr3_nt: TGTGCCAGCAGCTTACCTGGAGGGAACACTGAAGCTTTCTTT

v_call: TRBV5-1
j_call: TRBJ2-3
clone_size: -
d_call: -
cdr3_aa: CASSWGPSNTDTQYF
cdr3_nt: TGCGCCAGCAGCTGGGGACCTTCCAACACAGATACGCAGTATTTT

v_call: TRBV5-6
j_call: TRBJ2-5
clone_size: -
d_call: -
cdr3_aa: CASSLGVTGLETQYF
cdr3_nt: TGTGCCAGCAGCTTGGGGGTTACAGGGTTGGAGACCCAGTACTTC

v_call: TRBV5-6
j_call: TRBJ1-4
clone_size: -
d_call: -
cdr3_aa: CASSFFGAVTNEKLFF
cdr3_nt: TGTGCCAGCAGCTTTTTCGGTGCAGTCACTAATGAAAAACTGTTTTTT